This TCR beta chain was captured by sequencing in a study of shared clonotypes between healthy human individuals. Study-wide results and caveats: Rarefaction analysis demonstrated incomplete sorted-subset sequencing notwithstanding large depth.

The germline CDR1 and CDR2 sequences are SGDLS and YYNGEE. The ends were cut back, 0 bases at V and 2 bases at J, with 13 bases in the middle. This CDR3 comprises 16 residues. As to this clone: Its antigen is undetermined.

The deep-level immunoSEQ assay was used. Profiled with immunoSEQ multiplex PCR; TCRdb holds only in-frame clones, not every one. Here the sample spans fewer than 2.5 million clones, 80% to 95% being singletons. Caucasian adults residing in Nashville, Tennessee made up all the donors. This TCR came from a man between 18 and 35 years old in good health. Some clones in this sample may be carry-over from other donors' samples. The V call is TRBV9, the J call TRBJ2-3; D is unresolved. The sequencing sample was made of naive CD4+ T cells from PBMCs. This sample's subset: CD45RA+ positively selected. The CDR3 DNA sequence: TGTGCCAGCAGCGTAGTCCCCGGCTTTGACACAGATACGCAGTATTTT. Encoded protein: CASSVVPGFDTDTQYF.